The clone carrying this T cell receptor (beta chain) turned up a few times. Antigen specificity is unknown. The read comes to an end 3 residues before the CDR3 does, leaving the germline J gene to fill in the end. Most patients and controls had Caucasian heritage. The record originates from a study of T cell clonality in common variable immunodeficiency. The CDR3 sequence is 15 residues long. The germline CDR1 and CDR2 sequences are SGHTA and FQGNSA. Study results and caveats: Common variable immunodeficiency TCR beta sequences reportedly had fewer deletions and N-nucleotide insertions. Fewer TCRbeta clones were shared among CVID subjects than controls. TCRbeta clonality was increased in CVID versus healthy controls.

The assay was immunoSEQ multiplex PCR, and TCRdb's table has in-frame clones only and misses some. Listed for the sample are 35,000 to 50,000 clones, none seen a single time. The source is a person between 18 and 69 years old in good health. This chain links TRBV7-2 with TRBJ1-2; 7 bases map to TRBD1. Input material: peripheral blood mononuclear cells. CDR3 residues: CASSSQTGITDTYTF. The covered CDR3 bases are TGTGCCAGCAGCTCTCAGACAGGGATCACAGATACC.